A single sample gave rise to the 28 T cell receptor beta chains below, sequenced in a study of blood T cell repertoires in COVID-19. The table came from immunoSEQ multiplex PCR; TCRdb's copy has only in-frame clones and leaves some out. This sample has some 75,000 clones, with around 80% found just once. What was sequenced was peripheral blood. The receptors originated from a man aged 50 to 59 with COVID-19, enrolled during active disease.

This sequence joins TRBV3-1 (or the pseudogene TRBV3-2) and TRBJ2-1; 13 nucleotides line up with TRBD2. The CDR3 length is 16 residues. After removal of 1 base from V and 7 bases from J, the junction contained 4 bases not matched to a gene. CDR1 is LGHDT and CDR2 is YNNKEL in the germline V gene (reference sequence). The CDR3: CASSQGGLAGLNEQFF. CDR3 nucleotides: TGTGCCAGCAGCCAAGGGGGACTAGCGGGACTAAATGAGCAGTTCTTC.

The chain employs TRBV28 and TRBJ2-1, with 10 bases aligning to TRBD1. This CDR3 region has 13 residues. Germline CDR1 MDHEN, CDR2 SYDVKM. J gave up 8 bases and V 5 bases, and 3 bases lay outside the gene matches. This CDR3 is CASSGTGAYEQFF. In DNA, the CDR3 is TGTGCCAGCAGTGGGACAGGGGCTTATGAGCAGTTCTTC.

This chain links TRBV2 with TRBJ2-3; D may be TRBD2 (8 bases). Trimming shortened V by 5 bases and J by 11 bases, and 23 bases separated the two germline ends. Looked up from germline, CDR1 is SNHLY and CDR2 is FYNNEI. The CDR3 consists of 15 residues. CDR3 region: CASSLTRGPRGGQYF. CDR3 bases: TGTGCCAGCAGTCTCACTAGGGGGCCCCGGGGGGGGCAGTATTTT.

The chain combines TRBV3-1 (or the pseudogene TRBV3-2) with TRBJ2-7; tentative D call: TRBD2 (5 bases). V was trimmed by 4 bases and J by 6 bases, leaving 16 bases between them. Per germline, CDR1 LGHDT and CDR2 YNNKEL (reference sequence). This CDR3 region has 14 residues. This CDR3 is CASSPLLASGEQYF. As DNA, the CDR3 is TGTGCCAGCAGCCCCCTTCTAGCCTCCGGCGAGCAGTACTTC.

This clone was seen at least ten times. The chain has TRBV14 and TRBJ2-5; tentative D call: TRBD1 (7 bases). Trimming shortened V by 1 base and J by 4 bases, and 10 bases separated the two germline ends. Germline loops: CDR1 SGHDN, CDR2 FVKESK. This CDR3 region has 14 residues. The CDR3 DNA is TGTGCCAGCAGCCAAGGGAGGGGGCGAGAGACCCAGTACTTC. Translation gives CASSQGRGRETQYF.

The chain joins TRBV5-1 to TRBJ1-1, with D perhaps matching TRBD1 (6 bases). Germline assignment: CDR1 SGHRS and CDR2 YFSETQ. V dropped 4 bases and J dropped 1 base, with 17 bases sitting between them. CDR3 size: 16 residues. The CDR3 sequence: CASSPTTGYRNTEAFF. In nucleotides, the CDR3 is TGCGCCAGCAGCCCGACTACAGGGTACCGGAACACTGAAGCTTTCTTT.

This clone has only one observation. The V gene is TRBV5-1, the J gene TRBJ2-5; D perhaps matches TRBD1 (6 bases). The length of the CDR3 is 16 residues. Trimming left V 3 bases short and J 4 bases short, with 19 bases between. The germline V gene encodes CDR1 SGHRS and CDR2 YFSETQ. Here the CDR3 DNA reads TGCGCCAGCAGCTACCCGACGGACAGTGCGGTAGAGACCCAGTACTTC. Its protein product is CASSYPTDSAVETQYF.

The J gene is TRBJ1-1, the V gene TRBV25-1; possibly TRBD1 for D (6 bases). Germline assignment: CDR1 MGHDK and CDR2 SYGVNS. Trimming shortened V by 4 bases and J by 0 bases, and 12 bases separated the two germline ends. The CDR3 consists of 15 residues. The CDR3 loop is CASSGPTGLNTEAFF. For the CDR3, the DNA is TGTGCCAGCAGTGGCCCGACAGGTTTGAACACTGAAGCTTTCTTT.

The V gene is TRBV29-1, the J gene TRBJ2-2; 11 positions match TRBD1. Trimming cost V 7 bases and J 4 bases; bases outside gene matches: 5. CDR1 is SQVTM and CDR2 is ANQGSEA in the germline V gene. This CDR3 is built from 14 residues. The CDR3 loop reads CSAGQGASTGELFF. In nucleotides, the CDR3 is TGCAGCGCCGGACAGGGGGCGAGCACCGGGGAGCTGTTTTTT.

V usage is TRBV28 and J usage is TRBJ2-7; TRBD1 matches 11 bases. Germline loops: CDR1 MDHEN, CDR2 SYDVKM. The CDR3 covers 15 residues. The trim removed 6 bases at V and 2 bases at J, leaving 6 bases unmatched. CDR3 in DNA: TGTGCCAGCAGGGCGGACAGGGGGCCGACCTACGAGCAGTACTTC. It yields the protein CASRADRGPTYEQYF. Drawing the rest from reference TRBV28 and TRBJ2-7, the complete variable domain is DVKVTQSSRYLVKRTGEKVFLECVQDMDHENMFWYRQDPGLGLRLIYFSYDVKMKEKGDIPEGYSVSREKKERFSLILESASTNQTSMYLCASRADRGPTYEQYFGPGTRLTVT.

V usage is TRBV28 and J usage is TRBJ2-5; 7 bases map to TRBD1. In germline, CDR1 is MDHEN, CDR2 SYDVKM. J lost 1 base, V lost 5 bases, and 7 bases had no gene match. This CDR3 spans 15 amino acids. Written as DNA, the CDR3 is TGTGCCAGCAGTCCCGGACAGGCCAGCCAAGAGACCCAGTACTTC. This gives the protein CASSPGQASQETQYF. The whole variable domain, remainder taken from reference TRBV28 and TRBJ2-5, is DVKVTQSSRYLVKRTGEKVFLECVQDMDHENMFWYRQDPGLGLRLIYFSYDVKMKEKGDIPEGYSVSREKKERFSLILESASTNQTSMYLCASSPGQASQETQYFGPGTRLLVL.

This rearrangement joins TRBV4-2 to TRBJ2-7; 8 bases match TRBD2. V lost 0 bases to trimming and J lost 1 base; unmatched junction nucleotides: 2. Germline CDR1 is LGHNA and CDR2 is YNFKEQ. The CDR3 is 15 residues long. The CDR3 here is CASSQDERESYEQYF. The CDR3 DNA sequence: TGTGCCAGCAGCCAAGATGAGCGGGAGTCCTACGAGCAGTACTTC.

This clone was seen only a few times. The CDR3 sequence: CASRRQGGNTEAFF. The CDR3 DNA sequence: TGTGCCAGTAGGAGACAGGGGGGGAACACTGAAGCTTTCTTT. This chain links TRBV19 with TRBJ1-1; 9 bases agree with TRBD1. Germline-derived CDR1 and CDR2 are LNHDA and SQIVND (reference sequence). The CDR3 extends over 14 amino acids. Losses at the gene ends were 6 bases for V and 1 base for J; bases not matched to a gene: 3.

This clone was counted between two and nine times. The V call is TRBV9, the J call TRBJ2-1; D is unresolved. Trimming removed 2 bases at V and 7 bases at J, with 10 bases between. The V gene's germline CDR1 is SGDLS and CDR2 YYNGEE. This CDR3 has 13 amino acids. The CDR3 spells CASSVGRRNEQFF. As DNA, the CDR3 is TGTGCCAGCAGCGTGGGCCGTCGGAATGAGCAGTTCTTC.

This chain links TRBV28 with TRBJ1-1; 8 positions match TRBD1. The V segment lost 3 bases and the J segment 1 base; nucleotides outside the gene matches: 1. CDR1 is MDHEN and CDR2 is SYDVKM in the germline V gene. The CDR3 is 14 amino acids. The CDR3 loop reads CASSFGTGNTEAFF. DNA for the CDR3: TGTGCCAGCAGTTTCGGGACAGGGAACACTGAAGCTTTCTTT.

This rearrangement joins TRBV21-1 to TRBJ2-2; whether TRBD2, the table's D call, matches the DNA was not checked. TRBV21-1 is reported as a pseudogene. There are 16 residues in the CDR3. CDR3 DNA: TGTGCCAGCAGCAAAGCTTGGAGGAGAAACACCGGGGAGCTGTTTTTT. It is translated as CASSKAWRRNTGELFF.

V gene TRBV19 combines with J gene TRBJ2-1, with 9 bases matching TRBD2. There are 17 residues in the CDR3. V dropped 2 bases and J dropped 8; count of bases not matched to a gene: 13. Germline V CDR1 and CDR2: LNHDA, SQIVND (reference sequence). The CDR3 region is CASSIPGKSSGIHEQFF. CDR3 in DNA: TGTGCCAGTAGTATACCCGGAAAGTCTAGCGGGATCCATGAGCAGTTCTTC.

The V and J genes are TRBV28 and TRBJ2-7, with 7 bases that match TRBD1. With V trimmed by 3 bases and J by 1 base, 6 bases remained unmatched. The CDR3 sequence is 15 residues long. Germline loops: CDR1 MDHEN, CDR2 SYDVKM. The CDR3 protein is CASSLPTGLSYEQYF. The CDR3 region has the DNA TGTGCCAGCAGTTTGCCGACAGGGTTATCCTACGAGCAGTACTTC. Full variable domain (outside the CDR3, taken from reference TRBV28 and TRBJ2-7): DVKVTQSSRYLVKRTGEKVFLECVQDMDHENMFWYRQDPGLGLRLIYFSYDVKMKEKGDIPEGYSVSREKKERFSLILESASTNQTSMYLCASSLPTGLSYEQYFGPGTRLTVT.

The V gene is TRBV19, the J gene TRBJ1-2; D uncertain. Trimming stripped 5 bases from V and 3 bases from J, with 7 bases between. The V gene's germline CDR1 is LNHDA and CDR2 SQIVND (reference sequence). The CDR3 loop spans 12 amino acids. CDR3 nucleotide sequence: TGTGCCAGTAGTTTTACAGACTATGGCTACACCTTC. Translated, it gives CASSFTDYGYTF.

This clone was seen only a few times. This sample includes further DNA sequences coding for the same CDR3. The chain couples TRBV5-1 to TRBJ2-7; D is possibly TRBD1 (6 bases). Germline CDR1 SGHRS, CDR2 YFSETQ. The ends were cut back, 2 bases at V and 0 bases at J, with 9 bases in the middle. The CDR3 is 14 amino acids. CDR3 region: CASSLVGGSYEQYF. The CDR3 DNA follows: TGCGCCAGCAGCTTAGTAGGGGGCTCCTACGAGCAGTACTTC.

CDR3 DNA: TGTGCCAGCAGCTTAGGACTAGCGGGAGCCGGGGAGCTGTTTTTT. Translated, it gives CASSLGLAGAGELFF. This rearrangement joins TRBV7-2 to TRBJ2-2, with 12 bases lining up with TRBD2. V lost 1 base to trimming and J lost 6 bases; unmatched junction nucleotides: 0. The CDR3 extends over 15 amino acids. In germline, CDR1 is SGHTA, CDR2 FQGNSA.

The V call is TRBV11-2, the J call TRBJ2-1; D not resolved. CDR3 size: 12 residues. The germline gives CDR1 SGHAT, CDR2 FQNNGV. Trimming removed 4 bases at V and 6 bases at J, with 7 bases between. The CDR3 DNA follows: TGTGCCAGCAGCTCTACCTTCAATGAGCAGTTCTTC. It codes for CASSSTFNEQFF.

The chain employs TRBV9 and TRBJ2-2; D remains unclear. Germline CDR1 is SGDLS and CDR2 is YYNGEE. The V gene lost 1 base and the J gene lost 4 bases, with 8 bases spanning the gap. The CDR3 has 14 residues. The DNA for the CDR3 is TGTGCCAGCAGCGTACGGAGTTCCACCGGGGAGCTGTTTTTT. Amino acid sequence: CASSVRSSTGELFF.

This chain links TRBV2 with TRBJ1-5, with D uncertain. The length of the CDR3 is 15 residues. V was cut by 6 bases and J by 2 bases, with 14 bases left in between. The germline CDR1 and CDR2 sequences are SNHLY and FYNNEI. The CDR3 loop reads CASRTENPGNQPQHF. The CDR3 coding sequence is TGTGCCAGCAGAACCGAAAACCCAGGCAATCAGCCCCAGCATTTT.

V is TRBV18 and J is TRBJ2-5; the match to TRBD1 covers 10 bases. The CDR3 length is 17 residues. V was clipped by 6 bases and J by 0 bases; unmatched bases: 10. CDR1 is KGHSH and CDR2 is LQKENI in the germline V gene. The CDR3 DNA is TGTGCCAGCTCGCAGGGACAGGGGCGTGGGTACCAAGAGACCCAGTACTTC. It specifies CASSQGQGRGYQETQYF. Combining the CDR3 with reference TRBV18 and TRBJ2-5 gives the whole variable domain NAGVMQNPRHLVRRRGQEARLRCSPMKGHSHVYWYRQLPEEGLKFMVYLQKENIIDESGMPKERFSAEFPKEGPSILRIQQVVRGDSAAYFCASSQGQGRGYQETQYFGPGTRLLVL.

The CDR3 sequence is CASSAARPGGRAGAEQFF. The CDR3 nucleotides read TGTGCCAGCTCAGCCGCACGGCCCGGCGGGAGGGCCGGCGCTGAGCAGTTCTTC. The V and J genes are TRBV18 and TRBJ2-1, with 9 bases lining up with TRBD2. CDR3 size: 18 residues. Germline V gene data show CDR1 as KGHSH and CDR2 as LQKENI. V was pared by 5 bases and J by 9 bases, with 20 bases of the junction left unmatched.

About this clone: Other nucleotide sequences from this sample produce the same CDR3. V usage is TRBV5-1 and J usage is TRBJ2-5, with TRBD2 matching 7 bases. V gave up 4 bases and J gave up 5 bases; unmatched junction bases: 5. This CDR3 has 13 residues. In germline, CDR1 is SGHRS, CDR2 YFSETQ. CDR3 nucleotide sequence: TGCGCCAGCAGCGGTTTAGCGGGCGAGACCCAGTACTTC. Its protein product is CASSGLAGETQYF.

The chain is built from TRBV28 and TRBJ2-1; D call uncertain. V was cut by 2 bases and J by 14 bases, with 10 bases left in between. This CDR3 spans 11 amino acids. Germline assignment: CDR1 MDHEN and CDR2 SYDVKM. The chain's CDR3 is CASSLELDKFF. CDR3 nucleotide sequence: TGTGCCAGCAGTTTAGAGCTCGATAAGTTCTTC.